This TCR beta chain was recorded in a study of long-term antiretroviral therapy in people with HIV. Germline V CDR1 and CDR2: LNHDA, SQIVND (reference sequence). The V and J ends lost 5 bases and 4 bases, in that order; junction bases with no gene match: 11. The CDR3 sequence is 16 residues long. A v3.0 immunoSEQ assay was performed at survey level. Repertoires were generated with immunoSEQ multiplex PCR, while TCRdb's copy carries only in-frame clones and drops some. The sample has approximately 23,000 clones, approximately 80% seen once. This chain links TRBV19 with TRBJ1-3, with 7 bases fitting TRBD1. Sequenced here: unsorted PBMCs, sampled 5.9 years after starting antiretroviral therapy. This receptor was taken from a man aged 25 to 40 with HIV. Written as DNA, the CDR3 is TGTGCCAGTAGTCCCTTCCCGGGACAGATCGGAAACACCATATATTTT. Amino acid sequence: CASSPFPGQIGNTIYF.